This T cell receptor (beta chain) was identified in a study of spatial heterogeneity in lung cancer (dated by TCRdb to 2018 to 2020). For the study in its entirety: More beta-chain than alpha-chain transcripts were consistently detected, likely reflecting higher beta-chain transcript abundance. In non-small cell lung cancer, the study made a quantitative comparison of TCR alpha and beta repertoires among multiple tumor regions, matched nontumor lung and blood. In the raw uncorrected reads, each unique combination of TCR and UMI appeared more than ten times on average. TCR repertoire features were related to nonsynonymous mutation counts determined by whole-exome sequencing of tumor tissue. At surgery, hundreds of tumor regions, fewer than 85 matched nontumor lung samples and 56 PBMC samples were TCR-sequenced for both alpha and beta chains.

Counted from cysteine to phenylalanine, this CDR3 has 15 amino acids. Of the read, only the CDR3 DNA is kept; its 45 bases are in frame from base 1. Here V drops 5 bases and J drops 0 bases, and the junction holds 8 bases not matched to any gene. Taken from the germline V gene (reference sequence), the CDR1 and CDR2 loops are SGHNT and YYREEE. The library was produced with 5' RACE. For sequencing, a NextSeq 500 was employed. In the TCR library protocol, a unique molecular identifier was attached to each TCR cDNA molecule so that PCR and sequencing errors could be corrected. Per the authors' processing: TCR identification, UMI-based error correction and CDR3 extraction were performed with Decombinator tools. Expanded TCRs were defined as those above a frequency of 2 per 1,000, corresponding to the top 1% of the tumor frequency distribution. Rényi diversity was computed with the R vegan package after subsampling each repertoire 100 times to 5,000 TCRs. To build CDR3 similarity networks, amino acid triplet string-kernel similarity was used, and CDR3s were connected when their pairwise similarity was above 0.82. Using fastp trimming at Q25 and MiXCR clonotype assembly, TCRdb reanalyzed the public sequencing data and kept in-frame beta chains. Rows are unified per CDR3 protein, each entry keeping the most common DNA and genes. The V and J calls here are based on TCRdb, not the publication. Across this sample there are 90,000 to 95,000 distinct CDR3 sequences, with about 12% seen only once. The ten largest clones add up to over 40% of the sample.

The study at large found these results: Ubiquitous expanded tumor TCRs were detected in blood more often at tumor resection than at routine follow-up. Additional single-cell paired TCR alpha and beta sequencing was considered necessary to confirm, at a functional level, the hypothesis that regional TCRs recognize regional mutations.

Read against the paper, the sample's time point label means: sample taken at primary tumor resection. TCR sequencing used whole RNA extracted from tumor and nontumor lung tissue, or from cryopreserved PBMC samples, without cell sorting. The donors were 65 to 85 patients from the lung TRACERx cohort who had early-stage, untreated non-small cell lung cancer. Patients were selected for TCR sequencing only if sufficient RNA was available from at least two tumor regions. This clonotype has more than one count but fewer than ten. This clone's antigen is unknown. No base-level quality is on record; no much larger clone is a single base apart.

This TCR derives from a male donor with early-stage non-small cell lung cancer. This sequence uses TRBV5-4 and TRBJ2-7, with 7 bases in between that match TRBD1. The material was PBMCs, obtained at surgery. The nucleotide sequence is TGTGCCAGCAGATCGGACAGGTGGTCCTCCTACGAGCAGTACTTC. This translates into CASRSDRWSSYEQYF. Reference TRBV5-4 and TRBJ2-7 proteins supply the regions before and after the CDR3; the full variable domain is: ETGVTQSPTHLIKTRGQQVTLRCSSQSGHNTVSWYQQALGQGPQFIFQYYREEENGRGNFPPRFSGLQFPNYSSELNVNALELDDSALYLCASRSDRWSSYEQYFGPGTRLTVT.